The rows below give T cell receptor beta chains drawn from one sample of a study of T cell changes during pregnancy in multiple sclerosis. Produced via immunoSEQ multiplex PCR; TCRdb's table is partial and in-frame only. Of tens of thousands of clones in the sample, roughly 92% were seen once. The material was CD4+ T cells from peripheral blood mononuclear cells, obtained in the first trimester of pregnancy. The origin of the receptors is a female donor with multiple sclerosis, enrolled in a pregnancy study. Each CDR3 is given with its conserved first and last residue. Each record gives: clone size, J gene, D gene, V gene, CDR3 DNA, CDR3 protein. A D gene is named only where the DNA matches it firmly. The size of a clone is reported for some rows only, either as once, few or many, or as a class for expanded clones.

-	TRBJ1-5	-	TRBV21-1	TGTGCCAGCAACACAGGAGTCAATCAGCCCCAGCATTTT	CASNTGVNQPQHF
-	TRBJ1-5	TRBD1	TRBV6-1	TGTGCCAGCAGTGAAAATGTTTACAGGGGCGGGCGACAGCCCCAGCATTTT	CASSENVYRGGRQPQHF
-	TRBJ2-7	TRBD2	TRBV7-9	TGTGCCAGCAGCTTAGCTTTTGGAGCGGGAGGGGACGAGCAGTACTTC	CASSLAFGAGGDEQYF
-	TRBJ2-5	TRBD2	TRBV5-1	TGCGCCAGCGGACCGGGACTAGCGGTTGGGGGGGAGACCCAGTACTTC	CASGPGLAVGGETQYF
-	TRBJ1-2	TRBD1	TRBV5-5	TGTGCCAGCTGCCTGGGGGGACAGGGGATCTATGGCTACACCTTC	CASCLGGQGIYGYTF
-	TRBJ1-5	TRBD1	TRBV6-1	TGTGCCAGCAGTGGCCGGGACAGGGCCTGGAGCAATCAGCCCCAGCATTTT	CASSGRDRAWSNQPQHF
-	TRBJ1-2	-	TRBV20-1	TGCAGTGCTCGCGCGGCAGTTGGCTACACCTTC	CSARAAVGYTF
-	TRBJ2-1	-	TRBV11-3	TGTGCCAGCAGCTTAATGATCCGGAGCCCGGATAATGAGCAGTTCTTC	CASSLMIRSPDNEQFF
-	TRBJ2-1	-	TRBV2	TGTGCCAGCCTACCTAGCAATGAGCAGTTCTTC	CASLPSNEQFF
-	TRBJ1-4	-	TRBV4-3	TGCGCCAGCAGCCAGGGGGGGGGTGCAACTAATGAAAAACTGTTTTTT	CASSQGGGATNEKLFF
-	TRBJ1-2	TRBD1	TRBV19	TGTGCCACCACGGGACAGGGAATATTTAACTATGGCTACACCTTC	CATTGQGIFNYGYTF
-	TRBJ2-7	-	TRBV5-1	TGCGCCAGCAGCTTAAGGAGAGAAGGCGAGCAGTACTTC	CASSLRREGEQYF
-	TRBJ1-2	-	TRBV19	TGTGCCAGTATGGGCCCCTACAGGTTGGAGGGCTACACCTTC	CASMGPYRLEGYTF
once	TRBJ1-2	-	TRBV28	TGTGCCAGCAGGGTAGCGGGACTGGGGGATGGCTACACCTTC	CASRVAGLGDGYTF
-	TRBJ2-1	-	TRBV20-1	TGCAGTGCTAGAGATATCAATGAGCAGTTCTTC	CSARDINEQFF
-	TRBJ1-5	-	TRBV19	TGTGCCAGTAGTAGTTCTAGGACAGCTAATCAGCCCCAGCATTTT	CASSSSRTANQPQHF
-	TRBJ2-1	TRBD2	TRBV9	TGTGCCAGCAGTCCCGCGGGAGGGCCGGGTAATGAGCAGTTCTTC	CASSPAGGPGNEQFF
-	TRBJ1-5	TRBD1	TRBV15	TGTGCCACCAGGTTGGACAGGGGGAGGAATCAGCCCCAGCATTTT	CATRLDRGRNQPQHF
-	TRBJ2-1	TRBD2	TRBV5-1	TGCGCCAGCAGCTCCTATAGCGGGAGTGGGGGCAATGAGCAGTTCTTC	CASSSYSGSGGNEQFF
once	TRBJ2-7	-	TRBV5-1	TGCGCCAGCAGCTTACAGGCCACATTGGGGCAGGAAAAGCAGTACTTC	CASSLQATLGQEKQYF
-	TRBJ2-3	TRBD2	TRBV5-4	TGTGCCAGCAGCTTGGCACTAGCGGGTTCTGGCACAGATACGCAGTATTTT	CASSLALAGSGTDTQYF
once	TRBJ2-7	TRBD2	TRBV5-1	TGCGCCAGCAGCTTGGGGGCGGGAGGTTCTTACGAGCAGTACTTC	CASSLGAGGSYEQYF
-	TRBJ2-7	-	TRBV28	TGTGCCAGCAGTTTAGCTTTGGTCGCGACATTTCATTCCGAGCAGTACTTC	CASSLALVATFHSEQYF
-	TRBJ2-3	TRBD1	TRBV9	TGTGCCAGCAGCTCCCGACAGGGGTCAGATACGCAGTATTTT	CASSSRQGSDTQYF
-	TRBJ2-5	-	TRBV18	TGTGCCAGCTCACCGCGAACAGACCAAGAGACCCAGTACTTC	CASSPRTDQETQYF
-	TRBJ2-5	TRBD1	TRBV27	TGTGCCAGCAGTTCAGTGGGGTTTAACAGGGGACAAGAGACCCAGTACTTC	CASSSVGFNRGQETQYF
-	TRBJ2-5	TRBD2	TRBV29-1	TGCAGCGCGGGGGGCCCCGGGGGTAGCGGGATAGGTAAAGAGACCCAGTACTTC	CSAGGPGGSGIGKETQYF
-	TRBJ2-1	TRBD2	TRBV18	TGTGCCAGCTCACTTAAGACTAGCAGTTTCAATGAGCAGTTCTTC	CASSLKTSSFNEQFF